This T cell receptor (beta chain) was identified in a study of shared clonotypes between healthy human individuals (TCRdb year 2020). Background for the entire study: A few men and a couple of women, aged 18 to 49 years, made up the cohort. Per donor, three plates each were used for CD4 naive and CD4 memory, two for CD8 naive, and one for CD8 memory. The study deeply sequenced blood TCR repertoires of about 5 healthy adults to estimate repertoire size and the extent of clonotype sharing between individuals. Libraries were prepared and TCR repertoires were sequenced by different laboratories using diverse techniques, in order to increase sequencing depth and limit assay-specific biases. Leukapheresis yielded between about 0.85 and 9.5 billion PBMCs per donor.

Donors were healthy HIV-negative adults with no recently reported acute infections or vaccinations. Every donor was a Caucasian adult living in Nashville, Tennessee, USA. CD4+ T cells were enriched through magnetic negative selection, after which naive cells were positively selected on CD45RA and the remaining negative fraction served as the memory subset. Blood was collected by leukapheresis, and PBMCs were isolated by Ficoll-Histopaque density gradient centrifugation and then cryopreserved in liquid nitrogen vapor phase. Purity and quantity of every magnetically sorted T cell population were checked by analytical flow cytometry. Genomic DNA was isolated from every sorted fraction and measured by UV absorbance on a Nanodrop 2000c. The CDR3 has 14 amino acids, counting the end cysteine and phenylalanine. CDR3 DNA only is kept here, 42 bases in frame from base 1. In the germline V gene, CDR1 corresponds to KGHSH and CDR2 to LQKENI. V gives up 4 bases and J gives up 13 bases, and the segment between their germline ends measures 23 bases.

Concerning this clone: Its antigen is unknown. Base quality data are lacking; no much larger clone is found one base away.

Using the deep immunoSEQ assay, TCR CDR3 regions were amplified from genomic DNA by multiplex PCR. Genomic DNA extracted from each cell subset was distributed evenly over all wells of several immunoSEQ 96-well plates, and each plate served as one replicate. For sorted subsets, 200 to 250 ng of genomic DNA, equivalent to 25,000 to 35,000 T cell genomes, went into each replicate PCR. Purified libraries were measured with a Qubit 3.0 fluorometer, size-checked on a Bioanalyzer 2100, and measured again with the KAPA Library Quantification kit. A separate single-read 150-cycle Illumina NextSeq 550 flow cell was used to sequence each immunoSEQ 96-well plate. The paper's data handling went like this. Because only junctional sequences without quality scores were contained in the immunoSEQ output, filtering matching that applied to full-length reads could not be performed. Sequences were annotated with PyIR, a Python wrapper for IgBLAST v1.9, using IMGT germline references to assign V/J genes and CDR3. Any read was removed if the V/J assignment was weak (E-value above 1e-6), the CDR3 was missing, or the read contained stop codons, out-of-frame junctions, or ambiguous translated residues. V3J clonotypes were defined by identical inferred V gene, J gene, and CDR3 amino acid sequence. Percentage overlap between repertoires was computed as shared unique clonotypes divided by the size of the smaller repertoire. Repertoire richness was assessed with RTK rarefaction, the Chao1 estimator, and Recon v2.1 estimates of unobserved clonotypes. OLGA was used to compute generation probabilities for all TCRbeta clonotypes that the gDNA method yielded from four donors. This immuneACCESS table, as held by TCRdb, lists in-frame sequences with V and J called but not all clones. Of the missing ones, under half trace to an unresolved V gene in checked studies; the others have no known cause. V, J and clone size are taken as reported in that table, and D and trimming were inferred from the DNA itself. In all, the sample holds about 1.5 million clones, and nearly 99% of those were seen once. The top ten constitute about 0.45% of the sample.

The full study reports these points: Because the study included only a small number of donors, the genetic and exposure-history diversity represented was limited. Naive subsets generally had larger estimated clonotype richness than memory subsets. Only blood was sampled, and tissue TCR repertoires likely differ from those in blood. Incomplete sequencing was indicated by rarefaction of sorted-subset datasets, despite the large sequencing depth. Across four donors, about 4.5% of naive CD4, roughly 3.5% of naive CD8, 2.3% of memory CD4, and approximately 0.4% of memory CD8 clonotypes were shared. Pairwise subsampling led to the expectation that sequencing depth would affect the degree of clonotype sharing among donors. Compared with non-shared clonotypes, the clonotypes found in all four sorted-subset donors had higher generation probabilities.

The V and J segments used are TRBV18 and TRBJ2-7; the D gene is perhaps TRBD1, from 6 matching bases. Sample: naive CD4+ T cells sorted from blood. What this sample's cell subset or site label stands for: CD45RA+ positively selected. The TCR sequence derives from a man aged 25-45 years in good health. The CDR3 region reads CASSRNIDNRESYF. The nucleotides are TGTGCCAGCTCACGAAATATCGATAACAGGGAATCCTACTTC. The variable domain in full, with residues beyond the CDR3 obtained from the reference TRBV18 and TRBJ2-7 genes, is NAGVMQNPRHLVRRRGQEARLRCSPMKGHSHVYWYRQLPEEGLKFMVYLQKENIIDESGMPKERFSAEFPKEGPSILRIQQVVRGDSAAYFCASSRNIDNRESYFGPGTRLTVT.